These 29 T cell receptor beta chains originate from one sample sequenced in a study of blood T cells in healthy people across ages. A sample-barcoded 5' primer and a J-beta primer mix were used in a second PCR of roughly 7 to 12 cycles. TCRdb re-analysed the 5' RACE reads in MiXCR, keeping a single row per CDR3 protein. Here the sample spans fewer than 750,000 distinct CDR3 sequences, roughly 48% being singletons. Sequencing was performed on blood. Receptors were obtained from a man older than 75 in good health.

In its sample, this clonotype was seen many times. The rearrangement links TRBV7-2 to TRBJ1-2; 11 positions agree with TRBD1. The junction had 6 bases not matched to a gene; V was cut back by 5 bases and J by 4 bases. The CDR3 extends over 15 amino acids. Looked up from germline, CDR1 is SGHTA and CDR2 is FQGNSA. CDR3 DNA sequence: TGTGCCAGCAGCAGAGGGACAGGGGGAAGCTATGGCTACACCTTC. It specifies CASSRGTGGSYGYTF.

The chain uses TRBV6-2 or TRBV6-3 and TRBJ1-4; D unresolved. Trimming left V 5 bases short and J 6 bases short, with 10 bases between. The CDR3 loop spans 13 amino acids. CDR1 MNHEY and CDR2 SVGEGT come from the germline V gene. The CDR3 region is CASSAEDYEKLFF. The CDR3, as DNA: TGTGCCAGCAGTGCCGAGGATTATGAAAAACTGTTTTTT.

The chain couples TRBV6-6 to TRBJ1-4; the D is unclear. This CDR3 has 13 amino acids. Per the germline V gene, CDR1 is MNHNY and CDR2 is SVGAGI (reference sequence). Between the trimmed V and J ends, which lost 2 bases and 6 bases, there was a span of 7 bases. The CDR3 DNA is TGTGCCAGCAGTTACGTCGGGGATGAAAAACTGTTTTTT. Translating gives CASSYVGDEKLFF.

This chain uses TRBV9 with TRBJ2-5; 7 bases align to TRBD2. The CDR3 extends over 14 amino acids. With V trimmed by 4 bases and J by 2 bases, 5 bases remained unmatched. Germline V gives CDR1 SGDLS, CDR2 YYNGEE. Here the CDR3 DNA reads TGTGCCAGCAGCATTGGTAGCGGGCAAGAGACCCAGTACTTC. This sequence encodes CASSIGSGQETQYF.

The CDR3 loop reads CASSPHGTSNEQFF. The CDR3 DNA sequence: TGTGCCAGCAGCCCGCACGGGACATCAAATGAGCAGTTCTTC. The chain uses TRBV7-6 and TRBJ2-1, with TRBD1 as a possible D gene (6 bases). CDR3 length: 14 amino acids. The ends were cut back, 5 bases at V and 7 bases at J, with 15 bases in the middle. CDR1 and CDR2 from the germline V gene are SGHVS and FNYEAQ.

CDR3 region: CASSQGGVNEQFF. DNA of the CDR3: TGTGCCAGCAGCCAAGGTGGCGTCAATGAGCAGTTCTTC. The chain recombines TRBV3-1 with TRBJ2-1; no definite D call. V lost 1 base and J lost 6, with 7 bases in between. The germline gives CDR1 LGHDT, CDR2 YNNKEL (reference sequence). The CDR3 covers 13 residues.

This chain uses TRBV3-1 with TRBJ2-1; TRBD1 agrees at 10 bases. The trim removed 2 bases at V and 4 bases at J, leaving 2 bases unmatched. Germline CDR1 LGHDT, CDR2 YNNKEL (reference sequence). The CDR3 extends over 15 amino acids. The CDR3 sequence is CASSQPGQGYNEQFF. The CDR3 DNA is TGTGCCAGCAGCCAACCGGGACAGGGGTACAATGAGCAGTTCTTC.

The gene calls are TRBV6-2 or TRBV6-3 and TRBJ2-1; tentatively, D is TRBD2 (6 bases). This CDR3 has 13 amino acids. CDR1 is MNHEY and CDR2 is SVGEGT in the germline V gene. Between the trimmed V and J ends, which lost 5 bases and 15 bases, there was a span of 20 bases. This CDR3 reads CASSGERRAGGFF. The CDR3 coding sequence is TGTGCCAGCAGTGGGGAGAGGCGCGCCGGGGGGTTCTTC.

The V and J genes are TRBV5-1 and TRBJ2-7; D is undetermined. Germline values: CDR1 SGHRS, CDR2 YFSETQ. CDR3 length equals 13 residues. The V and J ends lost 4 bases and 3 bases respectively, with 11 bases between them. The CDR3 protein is CASSHQDGYEQYF. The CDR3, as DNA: TGCGCCAGCAGCCACCAAGACGGCTACGAGCAGTACTTC.

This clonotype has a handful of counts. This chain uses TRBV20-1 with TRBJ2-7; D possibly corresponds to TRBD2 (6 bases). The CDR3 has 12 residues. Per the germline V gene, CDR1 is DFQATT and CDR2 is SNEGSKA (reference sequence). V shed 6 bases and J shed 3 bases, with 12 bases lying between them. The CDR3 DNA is TGCAGTGCCAGGCGGGGTAGCTACGAGCAGTACTTC. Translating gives CSARRGSYEQYF.

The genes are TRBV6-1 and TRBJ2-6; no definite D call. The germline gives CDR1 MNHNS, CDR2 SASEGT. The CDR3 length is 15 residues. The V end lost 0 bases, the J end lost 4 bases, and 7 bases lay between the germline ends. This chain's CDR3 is CASSEAAAGANVLTF. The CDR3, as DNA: TGTGCCAGCAGTGAAGCTGCGGCGGGGGCCAACGTCCTGACTTTC.

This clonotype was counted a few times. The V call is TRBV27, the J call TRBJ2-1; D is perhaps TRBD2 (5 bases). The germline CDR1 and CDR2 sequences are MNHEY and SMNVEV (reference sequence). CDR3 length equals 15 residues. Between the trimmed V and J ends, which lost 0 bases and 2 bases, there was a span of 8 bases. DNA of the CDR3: TGTGCCAGCAGTTTATCGGGAGCGCCCTACAATGAGCAGTTCTTC. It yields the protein CASSLSGAPYNEQFF.

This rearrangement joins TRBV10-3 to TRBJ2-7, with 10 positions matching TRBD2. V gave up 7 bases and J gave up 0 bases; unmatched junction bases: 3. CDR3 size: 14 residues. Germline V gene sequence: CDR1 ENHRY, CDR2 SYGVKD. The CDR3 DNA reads TGTGCCATCACAACTAGCGGGGACTCCTACGAGCAGTACTTC. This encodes CAITTSGDSYEQYF.

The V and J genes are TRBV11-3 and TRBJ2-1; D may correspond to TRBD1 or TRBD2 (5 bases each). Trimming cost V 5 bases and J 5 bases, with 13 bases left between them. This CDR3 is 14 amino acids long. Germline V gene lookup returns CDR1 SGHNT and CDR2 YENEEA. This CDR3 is CASSTGLPNNEQFF. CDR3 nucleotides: TGTGCCAGCAGCACGGGGCTACCTAACAATGAGCAGTTCTTC.

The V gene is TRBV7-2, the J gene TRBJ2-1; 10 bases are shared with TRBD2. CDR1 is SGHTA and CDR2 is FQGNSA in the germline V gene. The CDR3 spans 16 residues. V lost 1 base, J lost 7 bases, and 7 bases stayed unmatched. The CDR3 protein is CASSLGSSGGMNEQFF. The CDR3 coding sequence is TGTGCCAGCAGCTTAGGGAGTAGCGGGGGGATGAATGAGCAGTTCTTC.

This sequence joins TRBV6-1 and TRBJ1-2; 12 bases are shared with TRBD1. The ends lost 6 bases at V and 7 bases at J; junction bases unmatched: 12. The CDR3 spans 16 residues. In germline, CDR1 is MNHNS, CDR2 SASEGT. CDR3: CASRIAPGQGAGGYTF. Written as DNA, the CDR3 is TGTGCCAGCAGGATAGCACCGGGACAGGGGGCAGGTGGCTACACCTTC.

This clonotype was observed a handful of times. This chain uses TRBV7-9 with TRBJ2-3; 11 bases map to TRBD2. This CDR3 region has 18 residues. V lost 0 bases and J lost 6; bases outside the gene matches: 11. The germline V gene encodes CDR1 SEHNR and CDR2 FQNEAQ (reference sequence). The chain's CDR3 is CASSLASGRAFQVDTQYF. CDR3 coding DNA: TGTGCCAGCAGCTTAGCTAGCGGGAGGGCTTTTCAAGTCGATACGCAGTATTTT.

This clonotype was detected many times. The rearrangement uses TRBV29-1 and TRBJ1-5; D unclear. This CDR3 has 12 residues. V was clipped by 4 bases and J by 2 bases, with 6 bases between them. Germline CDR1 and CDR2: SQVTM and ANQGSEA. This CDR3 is CSVAEGNQPQHF. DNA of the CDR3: TGCAGCGTTGCCGAGGGCAATCAGCCCCAGCATTTT.

Written as DNA, the CDR3 is TGTGCCAGCAGTAAAAGGGGGGGGCGAGGGAGCAATCAGCCCCAGCATTTT. It specifies CASSKRGGRGSNQPQHF. The chain uses TRBV12-3 or TRBV12-4 and TRBJ1-5, with a weak D call TRBD1 (6 bases). This CDR3 has 17 amino acids. Trimming took 5 bases from V and 1 from J, leaving 18 bases between them.

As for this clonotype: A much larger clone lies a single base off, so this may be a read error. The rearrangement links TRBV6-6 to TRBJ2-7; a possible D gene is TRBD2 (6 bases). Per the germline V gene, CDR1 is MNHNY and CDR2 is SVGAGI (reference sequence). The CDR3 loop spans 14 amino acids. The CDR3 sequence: CAGSTGTSSYEQYF. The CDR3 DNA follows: TGTGCCGGCAGTACGGGGACTTCCTCCTACGAGCAGTACTTC.

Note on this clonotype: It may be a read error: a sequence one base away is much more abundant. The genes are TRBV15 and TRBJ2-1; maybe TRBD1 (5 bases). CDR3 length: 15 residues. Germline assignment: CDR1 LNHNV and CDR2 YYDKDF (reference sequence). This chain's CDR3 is CATSRDQGPNNEQVF. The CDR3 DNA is TGTGCCACCAGCAGAGATCAGGGCCCAAACAATGAGCAGGTCTTC.

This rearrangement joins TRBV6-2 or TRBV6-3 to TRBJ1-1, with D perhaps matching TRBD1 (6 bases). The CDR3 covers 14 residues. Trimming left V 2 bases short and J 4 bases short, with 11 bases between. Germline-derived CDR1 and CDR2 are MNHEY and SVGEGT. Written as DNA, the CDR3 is TGTGCCAGCAGTTACACCAAACAGGGCACTGAAGCTTTCTTT. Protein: CASSYTKQGTEAFF.

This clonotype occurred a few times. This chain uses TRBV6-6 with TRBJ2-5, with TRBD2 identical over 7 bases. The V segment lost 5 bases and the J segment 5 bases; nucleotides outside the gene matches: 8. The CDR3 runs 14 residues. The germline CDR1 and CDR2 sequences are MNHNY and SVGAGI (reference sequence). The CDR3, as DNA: TGTGCCAGCAGTACCCACGGGGGGTGGGAGACCCAGTACTTC. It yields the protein CASSTHGGWETQYF.

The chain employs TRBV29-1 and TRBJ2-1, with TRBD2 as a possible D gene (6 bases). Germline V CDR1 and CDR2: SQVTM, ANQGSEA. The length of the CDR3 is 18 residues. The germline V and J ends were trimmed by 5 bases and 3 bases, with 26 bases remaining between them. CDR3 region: CSVPKEAGTLQSYNEQFF. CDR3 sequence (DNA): TGCAGCGTTCCCAAGGAGGCGGGAACCCTCCAGAGCTACAATGAGCAGTTCTTC.

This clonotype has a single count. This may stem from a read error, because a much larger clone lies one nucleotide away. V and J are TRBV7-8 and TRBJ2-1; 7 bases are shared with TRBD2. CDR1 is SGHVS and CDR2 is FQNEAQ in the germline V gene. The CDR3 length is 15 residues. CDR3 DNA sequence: TGTACCAGCAGCTTTGGGGGGAGGGGTACTACAGGGCAGTTCTTC. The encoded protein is CTSSFGGRGTTGQFF.

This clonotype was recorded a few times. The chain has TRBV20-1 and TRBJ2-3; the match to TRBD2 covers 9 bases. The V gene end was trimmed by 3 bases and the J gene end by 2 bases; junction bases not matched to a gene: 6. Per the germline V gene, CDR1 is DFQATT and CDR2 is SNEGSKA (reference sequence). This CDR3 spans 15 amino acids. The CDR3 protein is CSASSAGGLTDTQYF. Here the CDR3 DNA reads TGCAGTGCTAGTTCAGCGGGAGGACTCACAGATACGCAGTATTTT.

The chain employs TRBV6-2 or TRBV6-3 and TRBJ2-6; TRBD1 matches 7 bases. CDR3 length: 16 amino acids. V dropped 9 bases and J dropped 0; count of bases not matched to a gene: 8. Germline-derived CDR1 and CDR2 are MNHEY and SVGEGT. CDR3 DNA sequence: TGTGCCAGTAGAGGGACAGCAAGCTCTGGGGCCAACGTCCTGACTTTC. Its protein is CASRGTASSGANVLTF.

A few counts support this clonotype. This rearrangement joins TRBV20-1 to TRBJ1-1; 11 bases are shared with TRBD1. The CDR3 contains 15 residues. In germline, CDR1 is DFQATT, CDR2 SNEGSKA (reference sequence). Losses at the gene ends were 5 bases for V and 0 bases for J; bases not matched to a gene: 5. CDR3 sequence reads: CSAGDRGLMNTEAFF. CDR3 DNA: TGCAGTGCTGGGGACAGGGGGTTGATGAACACTGAAGCTTTCTTT.

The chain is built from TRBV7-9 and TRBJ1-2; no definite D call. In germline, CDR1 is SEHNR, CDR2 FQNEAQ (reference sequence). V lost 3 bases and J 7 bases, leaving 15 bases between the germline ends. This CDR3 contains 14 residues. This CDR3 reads CASSFGPTTCGYTF. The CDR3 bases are TGTGCCAGCAGCTTCGGACCGACGACCTGTGGCTACACCTTC.